The present TCR beta chain was sequenced within a study of TIL therapy for anti-PD-1-resistant metastatic lung cancer. For the study at large: Progressing patients received lymphodepletion, expanded TIL infusion and IL-2. Median patient age was about 50, ranging about 38-80 years. Median tumor mutation burden was under 1.9 mutations per megabase. General study points: TIL clonotype persistence in blood showed no apparent association with response.

As for time point: pre-treatment sample, taken before nivolumab and TIL therapy. The CDR3 runs to 15 residues. V lost 2 bases and J 9 bases, leaving 15 bases between the germline ends. Looked up from germline, CDR1 is SGHNT and CDR2 is YYREEE (reference sequence). The immunoSEQ assay was v3. Produced via immunoSEQ multiplex PCR; TCRdb's table is partial and in-frame only. The data contain 35,000 to 55,000 clones, 79% of them seen just once; the ten biggest clones take up roughly 16%. In regard to this clone: The antigen is not known.

Specimen: blood, collected at baseline. The clonotype comes from an older man with non-small cell lung cancer. The genes are TRBV5-4 and TRBJ1-6, with D maybe TRBD1 (5 bases). CDR3 bases: TGTGCCAGCAGCTTAGGAGGGGTGGGTAGTTCACCCCTCCACTTT. Residues: CASSLGGVGSSPLHF.